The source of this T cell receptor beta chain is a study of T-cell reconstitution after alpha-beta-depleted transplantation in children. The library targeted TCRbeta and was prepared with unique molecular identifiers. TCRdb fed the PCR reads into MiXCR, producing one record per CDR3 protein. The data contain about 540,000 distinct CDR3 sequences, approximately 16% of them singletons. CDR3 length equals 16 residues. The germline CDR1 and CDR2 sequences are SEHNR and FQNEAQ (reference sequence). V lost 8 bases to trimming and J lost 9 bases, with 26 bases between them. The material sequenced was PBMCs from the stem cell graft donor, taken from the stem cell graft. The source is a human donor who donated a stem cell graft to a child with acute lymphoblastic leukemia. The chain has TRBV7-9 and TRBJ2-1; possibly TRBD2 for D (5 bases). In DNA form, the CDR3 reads TGTGCCAGCCCACCGGGCTTCCGCCGGGGATTCACTGAGCAGTTCTTC. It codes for CASPPGFRRGFTEQFF.